A selection of T cell receptor beta chains follows, all from one sample in a study of graft-versus-host responses after intestinal transplantation. Some clones are missing from TCRdb's copy, which holds only in-frame ones; the method was immunoSEQ multiplex PCR. Of tens of thousands of clones in the sample, roughly 95% were seen once. The material was PBMCs, obtained 156 days after intestinal transplant. These receptors all come from a human patient who received an intestinal transplant, so some T cells may come from the graft donor. Each CDR3 is given with its conserved first and last residue. A D gene is named only where the DNA matches it firmly. The size of a clone is reported for some rows only, either as once, few or many, or as a class for expanded clones.

j_gene: TRBJ1-5; abundance: once; v_gene: TRBV7-8; d_gene: NA; CDR3aa: CASSSEGAYSNQPQHF; CDR3nt: TGTGCCAGCAGCTCGGAGGGAGCTTATAGCAATCAGCCCCAGCATTTT
j_gene: TRBJ2-7; abundance: NA; v_gene: TRBV6-1; d_gene: TRBD1; CDR3aa: CASRNRGYEQYF; CDR3nt: TGTGCCAGCAGGAACAGGGGCTACGAGCAGTACTTC
j_gene: TRBJ2-7; abundance: NA; v_gene: TRBV6-1; d_gene: NA; CDR3aa: CATQQGWYEQYF; CDR3nt: TGTGCCACCCAACAGGGTTGGTACGAGCAGTACTTC
j_gene: TRBJ2-5; abundance: once; v_gene: TRBV9; d_gene: TRBD2; CDR3aa: CASSVDPTSGGETQYF; CDR3nt: TGTGCCAGCAGCGTAGATCCGACTAGCGGGGGAGAGACCCAGTACTTC
j_gene: TRBJ2-1; abundance: once; v_gene: TRBV19; d_gene: TRBD1; CDR3aa: CASSGVLGQGAHSEQFF; CDR3nt: TGTGCCAGTAGTGGTGTCCTGGGACAGGGGGCGCATAGTGAGCAGTTCTTC
j_gene: TRBJ2-1; abundance: NA; v_gene: TRBV19; d_gene: TRBD2; CDR3aa: CASSIGTSVDEQFF; CDR3nt: TGTGCCAGTAGTATCGGGACTAGCGTCGATGAGCAGTTCTTC
j_gene: TRBJ1-5; abundance: NA; v_gene: TRBV5-5; d_gene: NA; CDR3aa: CASSLDGQGLNQPQHF; CDR3nt: TGTGCCAGCAGCTTGGACGGGCAGGGGCTAAATCAGCCCCAGCATTTT
j_gene: TRBJ1-6; abundance: NA; v_gene: TRBV7-2; d_gene: NA; CDR3aa: CASSLSVGGNSPLHF; CDR3nt: TGTGCCAGCAGCCTAAGCGTGGGTGGCAATTCACCCCTCCACTTT
j_gene: TRBJ1-6; abundance: NA; v_gene: TRBV9; d_gene: TRBD1; CDR3aa: CASSDWTGENSPLHF; CDR3nt: TGTGCCAGCAGCGACTGGACAGGGGAGAATTCACCCCTCCACTTT
j_gene: TRBJ2-1; abundance: NA; v_gene: TRBV19; d_gene: TRBD2; CDR3aa: CASRSGGVNEQFF; CDR3nt: TGTGCCAGTCGTAGCGGGGGGGTGAATGAGCAGTTCTTC
j_gene: TRBJ2-2; abundance: NA; v_gene: TRBV10-3; d_gene: NA; CDR3aa: CAISESTFRGTGELFF; CDR3nt: TGTGCCATCAGTGAGTCGACTTTCCGGGGGACCGGGGAGCTGTTTTTT
j_gene: TRBJ2-7; abundance: few; v_gene: TRBV5-1; d_gene: NA; CDR3aa: CASSLRGQSPYEQYF; CDR3nt: TGCGCCAGCAGCTTGCGAGGGCAGAGCCCCTACGAGCAGTACTTC
j_gene: TRBJ1-6; abundance: NA; v_gene: TRBV11-2; d_gene: NA; CDR3aa: CASSQTGNNSPLHF; CDR3nt: TGTGCCAGCAGCCAAACAGGGAATAATTCACCCCTCCACTTT
j_gene: TRBJ2-2; abundance: NA; v_gene: TRBV4-2; d_gene: TRBD2; CDR3aa: CASSLGTSGRRNTGELFF; CDR3nt: TGTGCCAGCAGCTTGGGGACTAGCGGGAGGAGGAACACCGGGGAGCTGTTTTTT
j_gene: TRBJ2-5; abundance: NA; v_gene: TRBV7-9; d_gene: NA; CDR3aa: CAEEAWSREETQYF; CDR3nt: TGTGCCGAGGAGGCCTGGAGCAGGGAAGAGACCCAGTACTTC
j_gene: TRBJ2-7; abundance: NA; v_gene: TRBV7-8; d_gene: TRBD1; CDR3aa: CASSSPRTGSHEQYF; CDR3nt: TGTGCCAGCAGCTCCCCCCGGACAGGGAGCCACGAGCAGTACTTC
j_gene: TRBJ1-5; abundance: NA; v_gene: TRBV27; d_gene: NA; CDR3aa: CASSLYSQSLGPQHF; CDR3nt: TGTGCCAGCAGTTTATATTCCCAGTCCCTAGGGCCCCAGCATTTT
j_gene: TRBJ2-1; abundance: once; v_gene: TRBV6-5; d_gene: TRBD2; CDR3aa: CATTAGGPYNEQFF; CDR3nt: TGTGCCACCACGGCGGGAGGGCCGTACAATGAGCAGTTCTTC